Below, 30 T cell receptor beta chains from the same sample are listed, as sequenced in a study of T cell clones after liver transplantation. Sequencing of dividing CFSE-low cells from the MLR defined alloreactive TCRbeta sequences. These TCRs' antigens remain unknown. Libraries were prepared by immunoSEQ multiplex PCR; TCRdb keeps only in-frame clonotypes and omits some of them. The top ten hold roughly 5% of the sample, which has roughly 5,100 clones, about 30% seen once. Input material: CD4+ T cells from cultured PBMCs. The receptors stem from a human patient who received a liver transplant. Some T cells may arise from the graft donor.

The V gene is TRBV7-9, the J gene TRBJ1-3, with 7 nucleotides matching TRBD1. Unmatched junction bases numbered 4, after V lost 5 bases and J lost 3 bases. CDR1 and CDR2 from the germline V gene are SEHNR and FQNEAQ (reference sequence). The CDR3 has 14 amino acids. CDR3 nucleotide sequence: TGTGCCAGCAGCGGGGGACAGATTGGAAACACCATATATTTT. Translated: CASSGGQIGNTIYF.

This clone was seen more than once but under ten times. This chain uses TRBV5-4 with TRBJ1-1; D gene unclear. Germline V lookup: CDR1 SGHNT, CDR2 YYREEE (reference sequence). The CDR3 consists of 15 residues. The germline V and J ends were trimmed by 4 bases and 4 bases, with 17 bases remaining between them. CDR3 in DNA: TGTGCCAGCAGCCTAGGTTACGGGCCCGGCACTGAAGCTTTCTTT. It specifies CASSLGYGPGTEAFF.

The chain recombines TRBV6-1 with TRBJ2-2, with 8 positions matching TRBD1. This CDR3 has 15 amino acids. V gave up 6 bases and J gave up 7 bases; unmatched junction bases: 10. CDR1 and CDR2 (germline): MNHNS, SASEGT. In DNA, the CDR3 is TGTGCCAGCAGCAGAGGACAGGGCTTTGACGGGGAGCTGTTTTTT. Residues: CASSRGQGFDGELFF.

A few counts support this clone. The chain has TRBV11-2 and TRBJ2-7, with 8 bases matching TRBD2. In germline, CDR1 is SGHAT, CDR2 FQNNGV. The CDR3 is 14 residues long. V trimming: 3 bases; J trimming: 2 bases; junction bases outside the gene matches: 3. The CDR3: CASSFGAGAYEQYF. CDR3 DNA sequence: TGTGCCAGCAGCTTCGGAGCGGGAGCCTACGAGCAGTACTTC.

V gene TRBV15 combines with J gene TRBJ2-2, with 13 bases matching TRBD2. The CDR3 loop spans 20 amino acids. Trimming cost V 1 base and J 1 base; bases outside gene matches: 9. Germline V gives CDR1 LNHNV, CDR2 YYDKDF (reference sequence). CDR3 protein: CATSRGVGTSGAKNTGELFF. DNA for the CDR3: TGTGCCACCAGCAGAGGCGTGGGGACTAGCGGGGCTAAGAACACCGGGGAGCTGTTTTTT. Filled out from reference TRBV15 and TRBJ2-2, the complete variable domain reads DAMVIQNPRYQVTQFGKPVTLSCSQTLNHNVMYWYQQKSSQAPKLLFHYYDKDFNNEADTPDNFQSRRPNTSFCFLDIRSPGLGDTAMYLCATSRGVGTSGAKNTGELFFGEGSRLTVL.

This chain connects TRBV6-1 to TRBJ2-7, with 9 bases that match TRBD2. Germline V lookup: CDR1 MNHNS, CDR2 SASEGT. This CDR3 comprises 14 residues. The ends lost 5 bases at V and 3 bases at J; junction bases unmatched: 5. Here the CDR3 reads CASSYLAGNYEQYF. CDR3 nucleotides: TGTGCCAGCAGTTATCTAGCGGGAAACTACGAGCAGTACTTC.

The CDR3 bases are TGTGCCAGCAATCAGTTCAGCTCCTATAATTCACCCCTCCACTTT. This encodes CASNQFSSYNSPLHF. V is TRBV2 and J is TRBJ1-6; D call uncertain. The germline CDR1 and CDR2 sequences are SNHLY and FYNNEI. Trimming removed 7 bases from V and 0 bases from J, with 10 bases in between. The length of the CDR3 is 15 residues.

The V call is TRBV28, the J call TRBJ2-3; 10 positions agree with TRBD2. Germline CDR1 reads MDHEN; CDR2 reads SYDVKM. The CDR3 has 14 residues. V shed 7 bases and J 7 bases; nucleotides not matched to a gene: 8. CDR3 nucleotides: TGTGCCAGCACGGTAGCGGGAGGCCCCCATACGCAGTATTTT. It translates to CASTVAGGPHTQYF. Using reference TRBV28 and TRBJ2-3 for the parts outside the CDR3, the full variable domain is DVKVTQSSRYLVKRTGEKVFLECVQDMDHENMFWYRQDPGLGLRLIYFSYDVKMKEKGDIPEGYSVSREKKERFSLILESASTNQTSMYLCASTVAGGPHTQYFGPGTRLTVL.

Sample share makes this clone medium-sized. CDR3 bases: TGCGCCAGCAGCTCGACAGGGCAGCAAGTAGAGACCCAGTACTTC. As protein: CASSSTGQQVETQYF. The V and J genes are TRBV5-1 and TRBJ2-5; 7 bases map to TRBD1. CDR1 and CDR2 (germline): SGHRS, YFSETQ. The CDR3 consists of 15 residues. With V trimmed by 3 bases and J by 4 bases, 9 bases remained unmatched.

Relative to its sample, this clone is medium-sized (0.01 to 0.1%). The J gene is TRBJ2-7, the V gene TRBV28; 11 bases map to TRBD2. The CDR3 is 14 residues long. Germline lookup yields CDR1 MDHEN and CDR2 SYDVKM. V shed 7 bases, J shed 3 bases, and the junction held 5 bases outside the gene matches. The CDR3 sequence: CASTPSGRFYEQYF. CDR3 nucleotides: TGTGCCAGCACCCCTAGCGGGAGGTTCTACGAGCAGTACTTC.

The rearrangement links TRBV28 to TRBJ1-5; possible D gene TRBD1, 6 bases. Germline V gene lookup returns CDR1 MDHEN and CDR2 SYDVKM. V gave up 4 bases and J gave up 1 base, with 11 bases separating them. This CDR3 region has 15 residues. CDR3 bases: TGTGCCAGCAGTTCCCCCCAGGGGAGCAATCAGCCCCAGCATTTT. Its translation is CASSSPQGSNQPQHF.

This clone turned up a few times. This sequence is one base from a far larger clone and is likely a read error. The chain joins TRBV6-1 to TRBJ2-7; 11 bases fit TRBD2. V lost 6 bases, J lost 3 bases, and 19 bases stayed unmatched. The germline CDR1 and CDR2 sequences are MNHNS and SASEGT. This CDR3 is 19 amino acids long. The CDR3 here is CASRERRGLLAGGYYEQYF. For the CDR3, the DNA is TGTGCCAGCAGGGAACGGAGGGGGCTTCTAGCGGGAGGATACTACGAGCAGTACTTC.

This clone was seen more than once but under ten times. This sequence may be a read error, since a much larger clone differs from it by one base. The chain joins TRBV5-1 to TRBJ2-6, with a possible D match to TRBD2 (6 bases). V lost 4 bases to trimming and J lost 2 bases, with 13 bases between them. Germline values: CDR1 SGHRS, CDR2 YFSETQ. The CDR3 sequence is 16 residues long. For the CDR3, the DNA is TGCGCCAGCAGCGTGGCCTGGGGGGCTGGGGCCAACGTCCTGACTTTC. It is translated as CASSVAWGAGANVLTF.

This clone was picked up a small number of times. V and J are TRBV14 and TRBJ2-7; 8 nucleotides align to TRBD1. From germline, CDR1 is SGHDN and CDR2 FVKESK. This CDR3 is built from 14 residues. V lost 5 bases, J lost 5 bases, and 8 bases stayed unmatched. CDR3 region: CASSLGQGFHEQYF. The CDR3, as DNA: TGTGCCAGCAGCTTAGGACAGGGCTTCCACGAGCAGTACTTC.

The V call is TRBV18, the J call TRBJ1-1; TRBD1 is a possible D gene (6 bases). This CDR3 has 16 amino acids. V lost 4 bases, J lost 1 base, and 16 bases lay in between. Looked up from germline, CDR1 is KGHSH and CDR2 is LQKENI. CDR3 DNA sequence: TGTGCCAGCTCACTAACCTCGGGACAACCGAACACTGAAGCTTTCTTT. This translates into CASSLTSGQPNTEAFF.

Judged by abundance, this clone is medium-sized (0.01 to 0.1%). The V call is TRBV28, the J call TRBJ2-1; 9 bases are shared with TRBD1. This CDR3 comprises 15 residues. V shed 6 bases and J 3 bases; nucleotides not matched to a gene: 6. Germline-derived CDR1 and CDR2 are MDHEN and SYDVKM. The DNA of the CDR3 is TGTGCCAGCAGATTCGGGACAGGGCACTACAATGAGCAGTTCTTC. Residues: CASRFGTGHYNEQFF.

CDR3 coding DNA: TGTGCCAGCAGCCGGACTAGCGGTGACAATGAGCAGTTCTTC. This encodes CASSRTSGDNEQFF. The V call is TRBV7-3, the J call TRBJ2-1, with 10 nucleotides matching TRBD2. The CDR3 totals 14 residues. Losses at the gene ends were 5 bases for V and 5 bases for J; bases not matched to a gene: 3. The V gene's germline CDR1 is SGHTA and CDR2 FQGTGA.

This clone was observed a few times. This chain connects TRBV13 to TRBJ2-6, with TRBD2 as a possible D gene (6 bases). The CDR3 is 17 amino acids. The V and J ends lost 6 bases and 0 bases respectively, with 15 bases between them. Germline assignment: CDR1 PRHDT and CDR2 FYEKMQ (reference sequence). The CDR3 nucleotides are TGTGCCAGCAGTTCTCGGGGGTTTAGCTCTGGGGCCAACGTCCTGACTTTC. Protein: CASSSRGFSSGANVLTF. Variable domain in full (rest from reference TRBV13 and TRBJ2-6): AAGVIQSPRHLIKEKRETATLKCYPIPRHDTVYWYQQGPGQDPQFLISFYEKMQSDKGSIPDRFSAQQFSDYHSELNMSSLELGDSALYFCASSSRGFSSGANVLTFGAGSRLTVL.

About this clone: Its ends do not fully match the called genes, so a read error is possible. The chain employs TRBV10-3 and TRBJ2-1; no reliable D call. This CDR3 is 14 amino acids long. Germline values: CDR1 ENHRY, CDR2 SYGVKD. CDR3 sequence reads: CAIKETAQATERFF. CDR3 bases: TGTGCCATCAAGGAAACGGCCCAAGCCACTGAGCGGTTCTTC.

Note on this clone: With a much larger clone just one base away, this may be a read error. This chain joins TRBV29-1 and TRBJ1-1, with D possibly being TRBD1 (5 bases). The ends were cut back, 2 bases at V and 4 bases at J, with 14 bases in the middle. The CDR3 is 14 amino acids. Per the germline V gene, CDR1 is SQVTM and CDR2 is ANQGSEA. Here the CDR3 DNA reads TGCAGCGTTGAAAGGGTAGGGGTGGGCACTGAAGCTTTCTTT. Translating it yields CSVERVGVGTEAFF. Drawing the rest from reference TRBV29-1 and TRBJ1-1, the complete variable domain is SAVISQKPSRDICQRGTSLTIQCQVDSQVTMMFWYRQQPGQSLTLIATANQGSEATYESGFVIDKFPISRPNLTFSTLTVSNMSPEDSSIYLCSVERVGVGTEAFFGQGTRLTVV.

Only a few counts were recorded for this clone. V is TRBV7-3 and J is TRBJ1-5; 9 bases line up with TRBD1. Germline CDR1 SGHTA, CDR2 FQGTGA. J lost 6 bases, V lost 2 bases, and 5 bases had no gene match. This CDR3 is 15 amino acids long. CDR3 residues: CASSLVGTGSQPQHF. CDR3 bases: TGTGCCAGCAGCTTAGTCGGGACAGGGAGTCAGCCCCAGCATTTT.

The chain uses TRBV5-6 and TRBJ1-2; 9 bases map to TRBD1. The CDR3 totals 13 residues. Per the germline V gene, CDR1 is SGHDT and CDR2 is YYEEEE. The ends lost 4 bases at V and 5 bases at J; junction bases unmatched: 3. The CDR3, as DNA: TGTGCCAGCAGCCGGACAGGGGAGTATGGCTACACCTTC. Translation gives CASSRTGEYGYTF. The full variable domain, rest sourced from reference TRBV5-6 and TRBJ1-2, is DAGVTQSPTHLIKTRGQQVTLRCSPKSGHDTVSWYQQALGQGPQFIFQYYEEEERQRGNFPDRFSGHQFPNYSSELNVNALLLGDSALYLCASSRTGEYGYTFGSGTRLTVV.

This clone was seen more than once but under ten times. This chain links TRBV19 with TRBJ2-3; 12 nucleotides line up with TRBD2. With V trimmed by 5 bases and J by 5 bases, 17 bases remained unmatched. CDR1 LNHDA and CDR2 SQIVND come from the germline V gene (reference sequence). This CDR3 has 19 amino acids. Written as DNA, the CDR3 is TGTGCCAGTAGTCCAAGGGCTGCTAGCGGGAGGGCCCGGGGAGATACGCAGTATTTT. Translation: CASSPRAASGRARGDTQYF.

The genes are TRBV28 and TRBJ2-1, with TRBD2 matching over 7 bases. Germline V gene lookup returns CDR1 MDHEN and CDR2 SYDVKM. This CDR3 spans 15 amino acids. V dropped 6 bases and J dropped 0; count of bases not matched to a gene: 5. CDR3 residues: CASRAAGLSYNEQFF. CDR3 sequence (DNA): TGTGCCAGCAGAGCAGCGGGACTCTCCTACAATGAGCAGTTCTTC.

This clone has more than one count but fewer than ten. The chain uses TRBV11-2 and TRBJ2-7; D is ambiguous. The germline CDR1 and CDR2 sequences are SGHAT and FQNNGV. Trimming pared 0 bases from V and 4 bases from J, leaving 7 bases between. This CDR3 region has 13 residues. Written as DNA, the CDR3 is TGTGCCAGCAGCTTAGAGTTGCAATACGAGCAGTACTTC. Its translation is CASSLELQYEQYF.

Remarks on this clone: A read error is likely here: a far larger clone is one base away. The V and J genes are TRBV29-1 and TRBJ2-7, with 12 bases identical to TRBD2. J lost 6 bases, V lost 7 bases, and 13 bases had no gene match. Germline CDR1 and CDR2: SQVTM and ANQGSEA. The CDR3 loop spans 15 amino acids. CDR3 residues: CSALPTSGSNIEQYF. DNA of the CDR3: TGCAGCGCACTCCCGACTAGCGGGAGTAATATCGAGCAGTACTTC.

There are a few counts of this clone. This chain uses TRBV28 with TRBJ1-2; D unclear. Trimming pared 1 base from V and 8 bases from J, leaving 8 bases between. Germline V gene sequence: CDR1 MDHEN, CDR2 SYDVKM. CDR3 size: 12 residues. The CDR3 DNA sequence: TGTGCCAGCAGTTTATCTTCCGGGGGCTACACCTTC. This gives the protein CASSLSSGGYTF.

The V call is TRBV5-4, the J call TRBJ2-7, with D unresolved. The V gene's germline CDR1 is SGHNT and CDR2 YYREEE (reference sequence). The CDR3 totals 14 residues. The ends were cut back, 0 bases at V and 2 bases at J, with 9 bases in the middle. The DNA for the CDR3 is TGTGCCAGCAGCTTGGTAGTAGGGCCCTACGAGCAGTACTTC. Its protein product is CASSLVVGPYEQYF.

This clone was observed a handful of times. This chain joins TRBV2 and TRBJ2-1, with 9 bases identical to TRBD2. This CDR3 contains 16 residues. The junction had 16 bases not matched to a gene; V was cut back by 10 bases and J by 6 bases. The germline V gene encodes CDR1 SNHLY and CDR2 FYNNEI. DNA of the CDR3: TGTGCCATCCGACGACCGGGGACTAGCTTTGGCAATGAGCAGTTCTTC. Its protein product is CAIRRPGTSFGNEQFF. Combining the CDR3 with reference TRBV2 and TRBJ2-1 gives the whole variable domain EPEVTQTPSHQVTQMGQEVILRCVPISNHLYFYWYRQILGQKVEFLVSFYNNEISEKSEIFDDQFSVERPDGSNFTLKIRSTKLEDSAMYFCAIRRPGTSFGNEQFFGPGTRLTVL.

A word on this clone: The junction departs from germline at one end; a sequencing error may be responsible. This CDR3 reads CASSRPGVNDGYTF. The CDR3 DNA reads TGTGCCAGCAGCCGACCAGGGGTTAACGATGGCTACACCTTC. V usage is TRBV5-4 and J usage is TRBJ1-2, with D perhaps matching TRBD1 (6 bases). Germline assignment: CDR1 SGHNT and CDR2 YYREEE (reference sequence). The CDR3 has 14 residues. Complete variable domain (other parts from reference TRBV5-4 and TRBJ1-2): ETGVTQSPTHLIKTRGQQVTLRCSSQSGHNTVSWYQQALGQGPQFIFQYYREEENGRGNFPPRFSGLQFPNYSSELNVNALELDDSALYLCASSRPGVNDGYTFGSGTRLTVV.